This section outlines one TCR beta chain sequence together with its context. The antigen remains unidentified. The sample's time point: week 5, during vaccination. In the vaccine, a single dose held 300 ug of the mutant IDH1 20-mer peptide, along with topical imiquimod. Deletions cut 0 bases from V and 5 bases from J, with 12 bases between. Germline loops: CDR1 SGHTS, CDR2 YDEGEE. The CDR3 is 15 residues long. Assay used: immunoSEQ multiplex PCR; TCRdb lists only in-frame clones, some missing. The data hold about 58,000 clones, with about 80% observed a single time. These data are taken from a study of a mutant IDH1 vaccine in newly diagnosed glioma. Study information: The study gave patients eight vaccinations in weeks 1, 3, 5, 7, 11, 15, 19, 23. Patients' prior therapy spanned radiotherapy, temozolomide, or both; most underwent both. Vaccination was launched 4-6 weeks after radiotherapy alone, or with temozolomide cycles. Broader study findings: Pseudoprogression appeared independent of alterations in top peripheral clonotypes.

The sample consisted of PBMCs, taken from a glioma patient whose treatment included an IDH1 peptide vaccine. The TCR sequence derives from a woman aged 50 to 65 with glioma. The chain uses TRBV5-8 and TRBJ1-5; D remains unclear. The CDR3 sequence is CASSLGVLKDQPQHF. CDR3 in DNA: TGTGCCAGCAGCTTGGGGGTTTTAAAGGATCAGCCCCAGCATTTT.